The rows below give T cell receptor beta chains drawn from one sample of a study of blood T cell repertoires in COVID-19. Profiled with immunoSEQ multiplex PCR; TCRdb holds only in-frame clones, not every one. The sample lists 230,000 or so clones, around 90% seen once, with roughly 2% in the top ten. The sequencing sample was made of peripheral blood. Receptors were obtained from a woman in her sixties or seventies with COVID-19, enrolled during active disease. Each CDR3 is given with its conserved first and last residue. D genes are given only for firm matches. Rows may omit the clone size; those that give it use once, few, many or a size class.

d_gene	v_gene	j_gene	abundance	CDR3aa	CDR3nt
TRBD1	TRBV18	TRBJ2-1	once	CASSKGQGLNEQFF	TGTGCCAGCTCGAAGGGACAGGGTCTCAATGAGCAGTTCTTC
.	TRBV29-1	TRBJ1-2	.	CSVVVTDRHYGYTF	TGCAGCGTTGTTGTAACGGACAGACACTATGGCTACACCTTC
.	TRBV28	TRBJ1-1	.	CASSPTDRPTEAFF	TGTGCCAGCAGTCCGACCGACAGACCTACTGAAGCTTTCTTT
.	TRBV3-1/TRBV3-2	TRBJ1-1	.	CASSHGDEAFF	TGTGCCAGCAGCCACGGGGATGAAGCTTTCTTT
TRBD2	TRBV7-2	TRBJ2-1	.	CASSLEASGGAWGEQFF	TGTGCCAGCAGCTTAGAGGCGAGCGGGGGGGCCTGGGGTGAGCAGTTCTTC
.	TRBV7-2	TRBJ1-5	.	CASSLDSVGPQHF	TGTGCCAGCAGCTTGGACTCGGTTGGGCCCCAGCATTTT
.	TRBV19	TRBJ1-6	.	CASSMGLNSPLHF	TGTGCCAGTAGTATGGGCCTAAATTCACCCCTCCACTTT
TRBD1	TRBV6-6	TRBJ1-3	.	CASSYPGTGPGNTIYF	TGTGCCAGCAGTTACCCAGGGACAGGGCCTGGAAACACCATATATTTT
.	TRBV18	TRBJ2-1	.	CASSPESSNEQFF	TGTGCCAGCTCACCAGAAAGCTCCAATGAGCAGTTCTTC
.	TRBV5-6	TRBJ2-4	.	CASSLQGGRNIQYF	TGTGCCAGCAGCTTACAGGGAGGGAGAAACATTCAGTACTTC
.	TRBV7-8	TRBJ1-2	once	CASSLDQGLGYGYTF	TGTGCCAGCAGCTTAGACCAGGGTCTCGGTTATGGCTACACCTTC
.	TRBV6-2/TRBV6-3	TRBJ1-2	.	CASSRQGGYTF	TGTGCCAGCAGCCGACAAGGCGGCTACACCTTC
.	TRBV19	TRBJ1-1	.	CASSITAGVNTEAFF	TGTGCCAGTAGTATCACAGCAGGGGTGAACACTGAAGCTTTCTTT
TRBD1	TRBV7-2	TRBJ1-5	once	CASSLATGINQPQHF	TGTGCCAGCAGCTTAGCGACAGGGATCAATCAGCCCCAGCATTTT
.	TRBV27	TRBJ1-1	.	CATKKGEFGEAFF	TGTGCCACCAAAAAAGGGGAATTCGGTGAAGCTTTCTTT
.	TRBV21-1	TRBJ2-7	.	CASLRGIEWYEQYF	TGTGCCAGCCTGAGGGGGATTGAATGGTACGAGCAGTACTTC
.	TRBV27	TRBJ2-1	.	CASSIGTPGLFEQFF	TGTGCCAGCAGCATAGGGACACCAGGATTATTTGAGCAGTTCTTC
TRBD1	TRBV7-2	TRBJ1-2	.	CASSSKMDRIGGYTF	TGTGCCAGCAGCTCAAAAATGGACAGGATCGGAGGCTACACCTTC
.	TRBV5-6	TRBJ2-1	.	CASSLMASYNEQFF	TGTGCCAGCAGCTTGATGGCCTCCTACAATGAGCAGTTCTTC
TRBD1	TRBV5-1	TRBJ1-5	.	CASSLDRQGSQPQHF	TGCGCCAGCAGCTTGGACAGACAGGGGTCCCAGCCCCAGCATTTT
.	TRBV19	TRBJ1-5	.	CASLTQGLSNQPQHF	TGTGCCAGTCTAACTCAGGGTTTAAGCAATCAGCCCCAGCATTTT
TRBD1	TRBV9	TRBJ1-2	.	CATTLPLRGNGYTF	TGTGCCACCACCCTACCTCTCAGGGGGAATGGCTACACCTTC
.	TRBV6-4	TRBJ1-5	once	CASSTQSNQPQHF	TGTGCCAGCAGCACCCAGAGCAATCAGCCCCAGCATTTT
.	TRBV19	TRBJ2-7	.	CASTGNGYEQYF	TGTGCCAGTACAGGTAACGGTTACGAGCAGTACTTC
.	TRBV11-3	TRBJ1-1	.	CASSTGTGAEAFF	TGTGCCAGCAGCACCGGGACTGGTGCTGAAGCTTTCTTT
TRBD1	TRBV13	TRBJ1-2	.	CASSSPVGTDGYTF	TGTGCCAGCAGCTCACCCGTTGGGACAGATGGCTACACCTTC
.	TRBV5-1	TRBJ1-1	.	CASSQLSGTEAFF	TGCGCCAGCAGCCAATTGAGTGGCACTGAAGCTTTCTTT
.	TRBV6-5	TRBJ1-1	.	CASSPQGVETEAFF	TGTGCCAGCAGCCCACAGGGAGTTGAGACTGAAGCTTTCTTT
TRBD1	TRBV9	TRBJ1-2	.	CASRDRDRGLRGGPNYGYTF	TGTGCCAGCCGCGACCGGGACAGGGGGCTTAGAGGGGGTCCTAACTATGGCTACACCTTC
TRBD1	TRBV5-1	TRBJ1-1	.	CASSLGDRHSNTEAFF	TGCGCCAGCAGCTTGGGGGACAGGCATTCCAACACTGAAGCTTTCTTT
.	TRBV4-3	TRBJ1-5	.	CASSFTVSNQPQHF	TGCGCCAGCAGCTTCACAGTTAGCAATCAGCCCCAGCATTTT
.	TRBV7-9	TRBJ1-2	.	CASSFRGYGYTF	TGTGCCAGCAGCTTTCGGGGCTATGGCTACACCTTC